The 21 T cell receptor beta chains below were found in one sample sequenced in a study of blood T cell repertoires in COVID-19. Assay used: immunoSEQ multiplex PCR; TCRdb lists only in-frame clones, some missing. The top ten clones hold around 4.5% of a sample with some 300,000 clones, 90% of them seen once. The sequencing sample was made of PBMCs or T cells enriched from blood (not recorded which). The origin of the receptors is a woman under 30 with acute COVID-19.

The chain recombines TRBV18 with TRBJ2-5, with 7 positions matching TRBD1. The V gene end was trimmed by 4 bases and the J gene end by 0 bases; junction bases not matched to a gene: 5. This CDR3 is built from 15 residues. Looked up from germline, CDR1 is KGHSH and CDR2 is LQKENI. This CDR3 is CASSQGQSYQETQYF. The CDR3 DNA sequence: TGTGCCAGCTCACAGGGACAGTCGTACCAAGAGACCCAGTACTTC.

The chain recombines TRBV10-3 with TRBJ2-1; 8 bases line up with TRBD2. V shed 3 bases and J 7 bases; nucleotides not matched to a gene: 5. Germline CDR1 reads ENHRY; CDR2 reads SYGVKD. This CDR3 has 14 residues. The CDR3 here is CAISDAGGANEQFF. The CDR3 DNA reads TGTGCCATCAGTGATGCGGGAGGAGCAAATGAGCAGTTCTTC.

The chain has TRBV11-2 and TRBJ2-5; 8 bases map to TRBD2. Trimming cost V 3 bases and J 5 bases; bases outside gene matches: 5. This CDR3 contains 14 residues. Germline CDR1 and CDR2: SGHAT and FQNNGV. The CDR3 nucleotides read TGTGCCAGCAGCTTTAACGGCGGGAGGGAGACCCAGTACTTC. It specifies CASSFNGGRETQYF.

V usage is TRBV28 and J usage is TRBJ1-5, with 10 bases identical to TRBD1. CDR1 MDHEN and CDR2 SYDVKM come from the germline V gene. This CDR3 spans 18 amino acids. Germline trimming cut 5 bases from V and 10 bases from J; bases unmatched to any gene: 20. The CDR3 region is CASSLPPGTGAASRPQHF. CDR3 coding DNA: TGTGCCAGCAGTCTCCCACCCGGGACAGGGGCCGCTAGTCGACCCCAGCATTTT. Full variable domain (missing parts from reference TRBV28 and TRBJ1-5): DVKVTQSSRYLVKRTGEKVFLECVQDMDHENMFWYRQDPGLGLRLIYFSYDVKMKEKGDIPEGYSVSREKKERFSLILESASTNQTSMYLCASSLPPGTGAASRPQHFGDGTRLSIL.

The CDR3 loop is CASSVGLAFYNEQFF. The CDR3, as DNA: TGTGCCAGCAGCGTCGGACTAGCCTTCTACAATGAGCAGTTCTTC. The rearrangement links TRBV11-2 to TRBJ2-1; 8 bases match TRBD2. Trimming took 5 bases from V and 3 from J; bases not matched to a gene: 6. Germline loops: CDR1 SGHAT, CDR2 FQNNGV. The CDR3 extends over 15 amino acids.

The gene calls are TRBV6-5 and TRBJ2-3; 8 bases align to TRBD1. The V gene end was trimmed by 4 bases and the J gene end by 2 bases; junction bases not matched to a gene: 5. Germline V gene lookup returns CDR1 MNHEY and CDR2 SVGAGI. The CDR3 is 15 amino acids. The CDR3 nucleotides are TGTGCCAGCAGTTCAACAGGGGGGACCACAGATACGCAGTATTTT. This encodes CASSSTGGTTDTQYF.

The chain recombines TRBV5-1 with TRBJ1-1, with 7 nucleotides matching TRBD1. The length of the CDR3 is 18 residues. The junction had 15 bases not matched to a gene; V was cut back by 1 base and J by 3 bases. CDR1 is SGHRS and CDR2 is YFSETQ in the germline V gene. CDR3 sequence reads: CASSLFRGTALGDTEAFF. Here the CDR3 DNA reads TGCGCCAGCAGCTTGTTTCGCGGGACAGCTCTTGGAGACACTGAAGCTTTCTTT.

This clone was found a few times. The J gene is TRBJ1-2, the V gene TRBV14; D gene uncertain. V lost 3 bases to trimming and J lost 2 bases, with 10 bases between them. Germline assignment: CDR1 SGHDN and CDR2 FVKESK. This CDR3 is built from 14 residues. CDR3 sequence reads: CASSQTWVNYGYTF. The CDR3 DNA follows: TGTGCCAGCAGCCAGACTTGGGTGAACTATGGCTACACCTTC. The full variable domain, rest sourced from reference TRBV14 and TRBJ1-2, is EAGVTQFPSHSVIEKGQTVTLRCDPISGHDNLYWYRRVMGKEIKFLLHFVKESKQDESGMPNNRFLAERTGGTYSTLKVQPAELEDSGVYFCASSQTWVNYGYTFGSGTRLTVV.

The rearrangement joins TRBV19 to TRBJ2-7; 7 bases align to TRBD2. Germline CDR1 LNHDA, CDR2 SQIVND (reference sequence). There are 15 residues in the CDR3. The V segment lost 6 bases and the J segment 7 bases; nucleotides outside the gene matches: 15. The CDR3 bases are TGTGCCAGTAGCAGAAAACCGGGACTACCAGGGGAGCAGTACTTC. Protein sequence: CASSRKPGLPGEQYF.

The chain couples TRBV6-5 to TRBJ2-5; D possibly corresponds to TRBD2 (6 bases). The CDR3 sequence is 14 residues long. V was shortened by 4 bases and J by 1 base, with 10 bases between the two germline ends. Per the germline V gene, CDR1 is MNHEY and CDR2 is SVGAGI. As DNA, the CDR3 is TGTGCCAGCAGTTTCTCCGGGGGCCAAGAGACCCAGTACTTC. As protein: CASSFSGGQETQYF.

This clone was observed a few times. The rearrangement links TRBV29-1 to TRBJ2-7; D not resolved. Germline values: CDR1 SQVTM, CDR2 ANQGSEA. The CDR3 is made up of 12 amino acids. The V and J ends lost 7 bases and 3 bases respectively, with 13 bases between them. CDR3 sequence: CSGRKENYEQYF. CDR3 DNA sequence: TGCAGCGGAAGAAAGGAGAACTACGAGCAGTACTTC.

The chain is built from TRBV30 and TRBJ2-5; 7 bases match TRBD2. The ends lost 5 bases at V and 5 bases at J; junction bases unmatched: 14. Looked up from germline, CDR1 is GTSNPN and CDR2 is SVGIG (reference sequence). This CDR3 contains 15 residues. In DNA form, the CDR3 reads TGTGCCTGGGAGCAGGGAGCGGGACTGTTGGAGACCCAGTACTTC. The encoded protein is CAWEQGAGLLETQYF.

The rearrangement links TRBV2 to TRBJ1-1; 7 bases are shared with TRBD1. Germline CDR1 is SNHLY and CDR2 is FYNNEI. The CDR3 is made up of 15 amino acids. The ends lost 11 bases at V and 1 base at J; junction bases unmatched: 13. CDR3 sequence: CAGTNRGGSNTEAFF. CDR3 coding DNA: TGTGCCGGGACAAACAGGGGAGGCTCGAACACTGAAGCTTTCTTT.

The chain has TRBV19 and TRBJ1-2; the match to TRBD1 covers 10 bases. Trimming cost V 5 bases and J 6 bases; bases outside gene matches: 21. This CDR3 has 19 amino acids. Germline CDR1 and CDR2: LNHDA and SQIVND (reference sequence). Here the CDR3 DNA reads TGTGCCAGTAGTTCTTTAAAAAACCGGGACAGGGGCTCTTTGGATGGCTACACCTTC. This translates into CASSSLKNRDRGSLDGYTF.

The genes are TRBV10-3 and TRBJ2-7; weak D call: TRBD1 (6 bases). V was trimmed by 8 bases and J by 3 bases, leaving 8 bases between them. The germline V gene encodes CDR1 ENHRY and CDR2 SYGVKD. The CDR3 length is 11 residues. In DNA, the CDR3 is TGTGCCATCGGACAGAACTACGAGCAGTACTTC. Its translation is CAIGQNYEQYF.

The chain combines TRBV5-1 with TRBJ1-2, with 8 nucleotides matching TRBD1. V gave up 3 bases and J gave up 0 bases; unmatched junction bases: 7. The germline CDR1 and CDR2 sequences are SGHRS and YFSETQ. This CDR3 spans 16 amino acids. This CDR3 is CASSSLTGDANYGYTF. The CDR3, as DNA: TGCGCCAGCAGCTCCCTGACAGGGGACGCTAACTATGGCTACACCTTC. Full variable domain (outside the CDR3, taken from reference TRBV5-1 and TRBJ1-2): KAGVTQTPRYLIKTRGQQVTLSCSPISGHRSVSWYQQTPGQGLQFLFEYFSETQRNKGNFPGRFSGRQFSNSRSEMNVSTLELGDSALYLCASSSLTGDANYGYTFGSGTRLTVV.

This clone was found once. This sequence joins TRBV5-8 and TRBJ2-1; D is possibly TRBD2 (6 bases). The CDR3 is 17 amino acids. CDR1 SGHTS and CDR2 YDEGEE come from the germline V gene. Trimming cost V 0 bases and J 10 bases, with 23 bases left between them. The CDR3 protein is CASSLDRSQGSGVEQFF. The DNA for the CDR3 is TGTGCCAGCAGCTTGGATCGCAGCCAGGGCTCGGGGGTGGAGCAGTTCTTC.

This rearrangement joins TRBV9 to TRBJ2-7, with 12 bases that match TRBD2. Germline V gene data show CDR1 as SGDLS and CDR2 as YYNGEE. J gave up 4 bases and V 5 bases, and 7 bases lay outside the gene matches. The CDR3 is made up of 15 amino acids. CDR3 region: CASSPSSGREYEQYF. As DNA, the CDR3 is TGTGCCAGCAGTCCATCTAGCGGGAGGGAGTACGAGCAGTACTTC.

The CDR3: CASSLREGARYF. In DNA, the CDR3 is TGTGCCAGCAGCCTGAGGGAGGGAGCAAGGTACTTC. The chain links TRBV12-3 or TRBV12-4 to TRBJ2-5; TRBD2 matches 7 bases. CDR3 length: 12 residues. V gave up 6 bases and J gave up 13 bases; unmatched junction bases: 11.

The chain employs TRBV5-1 and TRBJ2-1; TRBD1 aligns across 7 bases. CDR1 is SGHRS, CDR2 YFSETQ, per germline. CDR3 length: 13 residues. Losses at the gene ends were 4 bases for V and 7 bases for J; bases not matched to a gene: 5. This chain's CDR3 is CASSGDSRNEQFF. The CDR3 nucleotides are TGCGCCAGCAGCGGGGACAGCAGGAATGAGCAGTTCTTC.

The chain joins TRBV6-5 to TRBJ1-2, with D tentatively TRBD1 (5 bases). Germline V gives CDR1 MNHEY, CDR2 SVGAGI. The CDR3 contains 12 residues. Trimming left V 8 bases short and J 6 bases short, with 13 bases between. The CDR3 nucleotides read TGTGCCAGCGCGGCGGACATAAATGGCTACACCTTC. Translation: CASAADINGYTF.